This paragraph reports one TCR beta chain. A read error may be the cause here, since a much bigger clone is one base away. These data originate in a study of breast tumors, draining lymph nodes, adjacent tissues. Breast cancer patients provided tissue from their axillary draining lymph nodes. The CDR3 runs 14 residues. Per germline, CDR1 SGHTS and CDR2 YDEGEE. Each CDR3 protein gets one entry after TCRdb re-called the multiplex PCR reads with MiXCR. Of around 290,000 distinct CDR3 sequences listed, about 30% are singletons. This chain connects TRBV5-8 to TRBJ1-3, with D possibly being TRBD1 (5 bases). The sequenced sample was axillary lymph node tissue. The clonotype comes from a female donor with breast cancer. Some clones in this sample may be carry-over from other donors' samples. In nucleotides, the CDR3 is TGTGCCAGCAGCCGCCGGGACGGAGGAAGCACCATATATTTT. It translates to CASSRRDGGSTIYF.